This T cell receptor beta chain derives from a study of PD-L1 blockade in urothelial cancer. Regarding time point: peripheral blood 6 weeks after treatment start. Sample contribution per patient ranged from 1 to 8, covering pretreatment and on-treatment. Into every PCR, synthetic TCR analog templates were spiked. Profiled with immunoSEQ multiplex PCR; TCRdb holds only in-frame clones, not every one. The table lists more than 95,000 clones, around 88% of them singletons. The specimen comprised PBMCs, sampled around atezolizumab (anti-PD-L1) treatment. This clonotype was sampled from a man aged 50-59 years with urothelial cancer.

The CDR3 sequence: CASSRDRGPNTEAFF. The CDR3 coding sequence is TGTGCCAGTAGTCGAGACAGGGGGCCGAACACTGAAGCTTTCTTT. The chain has TRBV19 and TRBJ1-1; TRBD1 aligns across 10 bases. The CDR3 has 15 residues. Germline trimming cut 5 bases from V and 1 base from J; bases unmatched to any gene: 4. Per germline, CDR1 LNHDA and CDR2 SQIVND (reference sequence).